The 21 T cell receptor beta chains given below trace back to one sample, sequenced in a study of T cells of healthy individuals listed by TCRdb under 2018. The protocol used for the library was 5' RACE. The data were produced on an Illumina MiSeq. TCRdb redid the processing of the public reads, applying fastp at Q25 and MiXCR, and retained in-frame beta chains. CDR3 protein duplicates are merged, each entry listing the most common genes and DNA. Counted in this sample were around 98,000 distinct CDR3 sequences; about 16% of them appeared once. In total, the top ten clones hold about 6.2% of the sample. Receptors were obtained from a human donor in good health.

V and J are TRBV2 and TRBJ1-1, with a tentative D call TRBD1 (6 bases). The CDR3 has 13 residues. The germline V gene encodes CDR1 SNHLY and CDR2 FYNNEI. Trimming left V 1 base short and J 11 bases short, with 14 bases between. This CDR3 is CASSEGRGQMAFF. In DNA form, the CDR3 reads TGTGCCAGCAGTGAAGGCAGGGGACAAATGGCTTTCTTT.

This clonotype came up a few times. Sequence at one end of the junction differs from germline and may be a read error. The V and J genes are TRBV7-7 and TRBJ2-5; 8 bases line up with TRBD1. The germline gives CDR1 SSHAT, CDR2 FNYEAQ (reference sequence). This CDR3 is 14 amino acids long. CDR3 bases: TGTGCTAGCAGCTGGGCAGGGGGCACGGAGACCCAGTACTTC. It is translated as CASSWAGGTETQYF.

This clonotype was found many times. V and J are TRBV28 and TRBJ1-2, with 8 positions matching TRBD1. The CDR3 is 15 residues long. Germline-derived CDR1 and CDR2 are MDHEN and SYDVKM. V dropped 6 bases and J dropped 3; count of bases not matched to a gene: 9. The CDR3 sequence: CASSSPGQVDYGYTF. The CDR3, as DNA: TGTGCCAGCAGCTCCCCGGGACAGGTTGACTATGGCTACACCTTC.

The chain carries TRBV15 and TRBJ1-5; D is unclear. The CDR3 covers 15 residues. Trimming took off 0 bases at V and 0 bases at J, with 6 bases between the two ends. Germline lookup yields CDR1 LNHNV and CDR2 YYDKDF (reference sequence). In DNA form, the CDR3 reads TGTGCCACCAGCAGAGAGAGGCTTAGCAATCAGCCCCAGCATTTT. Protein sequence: CATSRERLSNQPQHF.

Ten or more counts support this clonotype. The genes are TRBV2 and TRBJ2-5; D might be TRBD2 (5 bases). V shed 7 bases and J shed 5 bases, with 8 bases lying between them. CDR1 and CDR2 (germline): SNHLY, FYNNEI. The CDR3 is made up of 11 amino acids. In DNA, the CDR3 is TGTGCCAGCATGAGGGAGGAGACCCAGTACTTC. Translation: CASMREETQYF.

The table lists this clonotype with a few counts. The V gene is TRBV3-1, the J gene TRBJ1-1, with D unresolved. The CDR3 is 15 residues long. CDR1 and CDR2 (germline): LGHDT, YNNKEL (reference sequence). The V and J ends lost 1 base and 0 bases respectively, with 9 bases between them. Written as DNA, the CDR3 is TGTGCCAGCAGCCAAGTGTTGAGTTTGAACACTGAAGCTTTCTTT. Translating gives CASSQVLSLNTEAFF. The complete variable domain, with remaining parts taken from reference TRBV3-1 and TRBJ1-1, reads DTAVSQTPKYLVTQMGNDKSIKCEQNLGHDTMYWYKQDSKKFLKIMFSYNNKELIINETVPNRFSPKSPDKAHLNLHINSLELGDSAVYFCASSQVLSLNTEAFFGQGTRLTVV.

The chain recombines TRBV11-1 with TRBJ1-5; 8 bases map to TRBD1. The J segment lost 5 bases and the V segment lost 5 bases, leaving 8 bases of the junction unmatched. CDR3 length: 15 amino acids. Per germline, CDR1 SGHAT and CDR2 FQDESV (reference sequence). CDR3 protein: CASSMTGDPYQPQHF. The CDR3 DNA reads TGTGCCAGCAGCATGACAGGGGATCCTTATCAGCCCCAGCATTTT.

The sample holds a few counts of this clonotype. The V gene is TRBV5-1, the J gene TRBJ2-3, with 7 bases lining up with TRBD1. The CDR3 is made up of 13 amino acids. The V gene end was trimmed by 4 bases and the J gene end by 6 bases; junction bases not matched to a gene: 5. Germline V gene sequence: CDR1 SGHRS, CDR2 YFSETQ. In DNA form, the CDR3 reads TGCGCCAGCAGCCCGGGACAGTTGGATACGCAGTATTTT. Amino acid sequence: CASSPGQLDTQYF.

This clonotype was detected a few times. CDR3 DNA: TGTGCCAGCAGCCCCGGGACAGCCGAAACCTACGAGCAGTACTTC. As protein: CASSPGTAETYEQYF. The chain couples TRBV11-2 to TRBJ2-7; 7 nucleotides agree with TRBD1. Germline assignment: CDR1 SGHAT and CDR2 FQNNGV. The CDR3 has 15 residues. The V gene end was trimmed by 5 bases and the J gene end by 2 bases; junction bases not matched to a gene: 9.

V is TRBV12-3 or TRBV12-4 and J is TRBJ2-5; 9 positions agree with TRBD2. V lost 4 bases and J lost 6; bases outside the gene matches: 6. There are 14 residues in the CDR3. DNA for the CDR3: TGTGCCAGCAGTTCGGCTAGCGGGATGAAGACCCAGTACTTC. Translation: CASSSASGMKTQYF.

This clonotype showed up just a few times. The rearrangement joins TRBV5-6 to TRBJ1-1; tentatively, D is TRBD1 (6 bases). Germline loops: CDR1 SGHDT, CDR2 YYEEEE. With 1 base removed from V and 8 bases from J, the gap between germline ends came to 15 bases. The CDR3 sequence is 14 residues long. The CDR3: CASSLINGGGEAFF. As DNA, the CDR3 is TGTGCCAGCAGCTTGATAAACGGGGGCGGAGAAGCTTTCTTT.

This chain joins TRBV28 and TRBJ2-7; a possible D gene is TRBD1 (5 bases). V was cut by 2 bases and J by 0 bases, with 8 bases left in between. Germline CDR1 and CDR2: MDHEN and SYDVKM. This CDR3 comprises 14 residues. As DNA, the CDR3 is TGTGCCAGCAGTTTAATGGGGCTCTCCTACGAGCAGTACTTC. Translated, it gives CASSLMGLSYEQYF.

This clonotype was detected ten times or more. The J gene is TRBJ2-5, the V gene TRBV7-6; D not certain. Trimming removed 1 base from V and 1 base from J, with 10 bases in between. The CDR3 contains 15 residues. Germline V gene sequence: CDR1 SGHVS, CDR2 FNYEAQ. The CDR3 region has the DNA TGTGCCAGCAGCTTAGTCCGCAGCCCCCAAGAGACCCAGTACTTC. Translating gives CASSLVRSPQETQYF. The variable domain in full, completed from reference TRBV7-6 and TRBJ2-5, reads GAGVSQSPRYKVTKRGQDVALRCDPISGHVSLYWYRQALGQGPEFLTYFNYEAQQDKSGLPNDRFSAERPEGSISTLTIQRTEQRDSAMYRCASSLVRSPQETQYFGPGTRLLVL.

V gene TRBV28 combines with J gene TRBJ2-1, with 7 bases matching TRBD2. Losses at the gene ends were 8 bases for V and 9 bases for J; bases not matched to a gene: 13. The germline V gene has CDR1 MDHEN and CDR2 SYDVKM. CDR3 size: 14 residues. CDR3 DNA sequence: TGTGCCAGCGCCATTACCCTGACTAGCACTGAGCAGTTCTTC. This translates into CASAITLTSTEQFF.

The CDR3 region has the DNA TGTGCCAGCAGCTTAGTGGGCCCGGGGAGCACTGAAGCTTTCTTT. It specifies CASSLVGPGSTEAFF. The chain is built from TRBV7-6 and TRBJ1-1; D remains ambiguous. The CDR3 loop spans 15 amino acids. In germline, CDR1 is SGHVS, CDR2 FNYEAQ. Trimming removed 1 base at V and 4 bases at J, with 13 bases between.

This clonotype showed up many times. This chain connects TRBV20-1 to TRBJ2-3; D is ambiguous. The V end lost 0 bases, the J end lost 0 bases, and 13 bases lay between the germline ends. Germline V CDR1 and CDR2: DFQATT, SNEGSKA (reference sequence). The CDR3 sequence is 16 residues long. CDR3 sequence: CSARDLRTTSTDTQYF. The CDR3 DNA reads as TGCAGTGCTAGAGATCTGAGAACCACTAGCACAGATACGCAGTATTTT.

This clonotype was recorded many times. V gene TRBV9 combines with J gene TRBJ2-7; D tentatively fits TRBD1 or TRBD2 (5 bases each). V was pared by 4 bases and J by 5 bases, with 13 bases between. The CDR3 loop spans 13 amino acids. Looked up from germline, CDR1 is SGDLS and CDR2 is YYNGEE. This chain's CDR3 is CASSPRGTNEQYF. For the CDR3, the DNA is TGTGCCAGCAGCCCGAGGGGAACAAACGAGCAGTACTTC.

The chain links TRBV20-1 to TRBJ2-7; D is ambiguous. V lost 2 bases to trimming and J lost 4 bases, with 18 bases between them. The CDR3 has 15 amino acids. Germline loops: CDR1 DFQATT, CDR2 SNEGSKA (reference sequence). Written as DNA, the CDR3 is TGCAGTGCTAGATATCACAGTGACGATGGATACGAGCAGTACTTC. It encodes CSARYHSDDGYEQYF.

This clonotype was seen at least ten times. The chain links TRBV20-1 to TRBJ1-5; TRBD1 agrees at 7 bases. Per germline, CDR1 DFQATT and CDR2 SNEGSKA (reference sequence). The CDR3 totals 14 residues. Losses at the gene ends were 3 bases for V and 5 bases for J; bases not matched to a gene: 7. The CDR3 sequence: CSARDPGGDQPQHF. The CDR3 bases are TGCAGTGCTAGGGACCCAGGGGGTGATCAGCCCCAGCATTTT.

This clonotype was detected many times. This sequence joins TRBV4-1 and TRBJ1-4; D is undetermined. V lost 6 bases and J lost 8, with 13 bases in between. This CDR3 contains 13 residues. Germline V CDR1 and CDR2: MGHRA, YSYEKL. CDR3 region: CASRPQSSEKLFF. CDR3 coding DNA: TGCGCCAGCAGACCGCAGTCTAGCGAAAAACTGTTTTTT.

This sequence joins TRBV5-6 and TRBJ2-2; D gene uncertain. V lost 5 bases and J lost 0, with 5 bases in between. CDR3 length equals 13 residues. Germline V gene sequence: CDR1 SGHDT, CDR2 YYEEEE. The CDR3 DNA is TGTGCCAGCAGGGCTCCGAACACCGGGGAGCTGTTTTTT. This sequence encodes CASRAPNTGELFF. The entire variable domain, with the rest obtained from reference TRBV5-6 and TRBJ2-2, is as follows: DAGVTQSPTHLIKTRGQQVTLRCSPKSGHDTVSWYQQALGQGPQFIFQYYEEEERQRGNFPDRFSGHQFPNYSSELNVNALLLGDSALYLCASRAPNTGELFFGEGSRLTVL.